These 31 T cell receptor beta chains were sequenced from one sample in a study of blood T cell repertoires in COVID-19. Generated by immunoSEQ multiplex PCR, the TCRdb table keeps only in-frame clones and is missing some. The data show 150,000 to 200,000 clones, 79% seen once. Sequenced material: peripheral blood. The receptors were gathered from a man aged 60 to 75 with active or convalescent COVID-19.

The V call is TRBV18, the J call TRBJ2-7; unclear D gene. Germline V gene sequence: CDR1 KGHSH, CDR2 LQKENI. The CDR3 spans 14 residues. Trimming cost V 6 bases and J 2 bases, with 14 bases left between them. The CDR3 region is CASSLGRSTYEQYF. CDR3 bases: TGTGCCAGCTCTCTAGGTAGGTCCACCTACGAGCAGTACTTC.

CDR3 residues: CASSQAPGLAGEQFF. In DNA form, the CDR3 reads TGCGCCAGCAGCCAAGCCCCCGGACTAGCAGGTGAGCAGTTCTTC. The V call is TRBV4-3, the J call TRBJ2-1, with 8 bases that match TRBD2. The CDR3 is 15 amino acids. The V gene end was trimmed by 1 base and the J gene end by 9 bases; junction bases not matched to a gene: 8. Germline CDR1 and CDR2: LGHNA and YSLEER.

This clone came up once. Here the CDR3 DNA reads TGCGCCAGCAGCCTAGGGACAGGCGGCGGGGTCGAGCAGTACTTC. This encodes CASSLGTGGGVEQYF. V and J are TRBV4-1 and TRBJ2-7; 8 bases fit TRBD1. J was trimmed by 6 bases and V by 4 bases; bases with no gene match: 11. CDR3 length: 15 amino acids. From germline, CDR1 is MGHRA and CDR2 YSYEKL.

The chain uses TRBV7-2 and TRBJ2-7, with D perhaps TRBD1 (5 bases). Germline V gives CDR1 SGHTA, CDR2 FQGNSA. Trimming pared 2 bases from V and 3 bases from J, leaving 5 bases between. The CDR3 runs to 12 residues. The CDR3: CASSLRGYEQYF. CDR3 nucleotide sequence: TGTGCCAGCAGCTTAAGGGGCTACGAGCAGTACTTC.

V is TRBV10-3 and J is TRBJ2-3; D remains ambiguous. V lost 10 bases to trimming and J lost 0 bases, with 11 bases between them. This CDR3 is 13 amino acids long. The germline V gene encodes CDR1 ENHRY and CDR2 SYGVKD. Here the CDR3 reads CATPGRSTDTQYF. In DNA, the CDR3 is TGTGCCACCCCGGGTCGGAGCACAGATACGCAGTATTTT.

This clone came up a few times. The genes are TRBV18 and TRBJ2-1; no clear D gene. Germline CDR1 and CDR2: KGHSH and LQKENI. This CDR3 comprises 17 residues. The V end lost 1 base, the J end lost 8 bases, and 21 bases lay between the germline ends. The chain's CDR3 is CASSPRIRWALHHEQFF. The CDR3 DNA reads as TGTGCCAGCTCACCACGGATACGGTGGGCCTTACATCATGAGCAGTTCTTC. The full variable domain, in which reference TRBV18 and TRBJ2-1 provide the parts outside the CDR3, is NAGVMQNPRHLVRRRGQEARLRCSPMKGHSHVYWYRQLPEEGLKFMVYLQKENIIDESGMPKERFSAEFPKEGPSILRIQQVVRGDSAAYFCASSPRIRWALHHEQFFGPGTRLTVL.

J is TRBJ2-1 and V is TRBV19, with TRBD1 matching over 7 bases. The germline V gene has CDR1 LNHDA and CDR2 SQIVND (reference sequence). This CDR3 is built from 17 residues. V was pared by 3 bases and J by 0 bases, with 8 bases of the junction left unmatched. The CDR3 loop is CASSMWGQRPSYNEQFF. CDR3 sequence (DNA): TGTGCCAGTAGTATGTGGGGACAGCGTCCCTCCTACAATGAGCAGTTCTTC.

The chain joins TRBV3-1 (or the pseudogene TRBV3-2) to TRBJ2-6; maybe TRBD2 (6 bases). The germline V gene has CDR1 LGHDT and CDR2 YNNKEL (reference sequence). The V end lost 5 bases, the J end lost 2 bases, and 10 bases lay between the germline ends. The CDR3 has 15 amino acids. CDR3 region: CASSGGFAGANVLTF. For the CDR3, the DNA is TGTGCCAGCAGCGGGGGGTTCGCTGGGGCCAACGTCCTGACTTTC.

The rearrangement uses TRBV10-2 and TRBJ2-1, with 12 bases lining up with TRBD2. The CDR3 is 14 amino acids. With 7 bases clipped from V and 7 bases from J, the junction kept 5 bases outside the gene matches. CDR1 and CDR2 (germline): WSHSY, SAAADI. The DNA for the CDR3 is TGCGCCAGCACGGCGACTAGCGGGAGTAATGAGCAGTTCTTC. Translation: CASTATSGSNEQFF.

V gene TRBV2 combines with J gene TRBJ2-3; a possible D gene is TRBD1 (6 bases). V shed 7 bases and J shed 0 bases, with 17 bases lying between them. This CDR3 comprises 16 residues. Per the germline V gene, CDR1 is SNHLY and CDR2 is FYNNEI. The DNA of the CDR3 is TGTGCCAGCACCTCTGGACAGTCCCCTAGCACAGATACGCAGTATTTT. Its protein is CASTSGQSPSTDTQYF.

This chain connects TRBV27 to TRBJ2-7; the match to TRBD1 covers 8 bases. Germline lookup yields CDR1 MNHEY and CDR2 SMNVEV (reference sequence). This CDR3 comprises 13 residues. V was pared by 7 bases and J by 6 bases, with 8 bases of the junction left unmatched. In nucleotides, the CDR3 is TGTGCCAGCAAGAGGGACAGGCATCGCGAGCAGTACTTC. Its translation is CASKRDRHREQYF.

The gene calls are TRBV6-1 and TRBJ1-4; D gene unclear. The CDR3 contains 13 residues. Germline CDR1 and CDR2: MNHNS and SASEGT. Trimming pared 6 bases from V and 5 bases from J, leaving 10 bases between. CDR3 bases: TGTGCCAGCAGATACACCCAGAATGAAAAACTGTTTTTT. This encodes CASRYTQNEKLFF.

This clone was found a few times. V gene TRBV5-1 combines with J gene TRBJ2-3; the match to TRBD2 covers 10 bases. The CDR3 consists of 15 residues. Germline assignment: CDR1 SGHRS and CDR2 YFSETQ. The V gene end was trimmed by 3 bases and the J gene end by 2 bases; junction bases not matched to a gene: 3. This CDR3 is CASSSSGGVTDTQYF. The CDR3 coding sequence is TGCGCCAGCAGCTCTAGCGGGGGTGTCACAGATACGCAGTATTTT.

The chain joins TRBV7-2 to TRBJ1-6; D gene unclear. CDR1 is SGHTA, CDR2 FQGNSA, per germline. The CDR3 sequence is 16 residues long. Trimming took off 6 bases at V and 0 bases at J, with 12 bases between the two ends. In DNA, the CDR3 is TGTGCCAGCAGTCCAACAGAGAGCTCCTATAATTCACCCCTCCACTTT. Protein product: CASSPTESSYNSPLHF.

This chain links TRBV28 with TRBJ1-2; D uncertain. The germline CDR1 and CDR2 sequences are MDHEN and SYDVKM. The germline V and J ends were trimmed by 7 bases and 5 bases, with 8 bases remaining between them. The CDR3 totals 11 residues. The CDR3 bases are TGTGCCAGCACTGCAGGATATGGCTACACCTTC. This gives the protein CASTAGYGYTF.

The chain employs TRBV29-1 and TRBJ1-5; TRBD1 aligns across 7 bases. This CDR3 has 13 residues. Germline-derived CDR1 and CDR2 are SQVTM and ANQGSEA. The V segment lost 6 bases and the J segment 4 bases; nucleotides outside the gene matches: 6. For the CDR3, the DNA is TGCAGCGTATCACAGGGGTTAAATCAGCCCCAGCATTTT. This encodes CSVSQGLNQPQHF.

V is TRBV7-6 and J is TRBJ2-3; D is perhaps TRBD1 (6 bases). The CDR3 totals 16 residues. Deletions cut 5 bases from V and 2 bases from J, with 17 bases between. Germline V CDR1 and CDR2: SGHVS, FNYEAQ. CDR3 DNA sequence: TGTGCCAGCAGCCCGCGGCGGCAGGGGATCACAGATACGCAGTATTTT. Amino acid sequence: CASSPRRQGITDTQYF.

The CDR3 loop is CASGGGGRETQYF. Here the CDR3 DNA reads TGTGCCAGCGGGGGCGGGGGACGAGAGACCCAGTACTTC. This sequence joins TRBV28 and TRBJ2-5; perhaps TRBD2 as D (7 bases). The germline V gene encodes CDR1 MDHEN and CDR2 SYDVKM. V lost 8 bases to trimming and J lost 4 bases, with 14 bases between them. CDR3 length: 13 amino acids.

The V and J genes are TRBV2 and TRBJ2-1, with D possibly TRBD1 on 5 matching bases. The V end was cut by 5 bases, the J end by 5 bases, with 13 bases between. The CDR3 length is 14 residues. Germline CDR1 and CDR2: SNHLY and FYNNEI. CDR3 residues: CASSWIAGHNEQFF. CDR3 DNA sequence: TGTGCCAGCAGTTGGATAGCAGGGCACAATGAGCAGTTCTTC. The full variable domain, in which reference TRBV2 and TRBJ2-1 provide the parts outside the CDR3, is EPEVTQTPSHQVTQMGQEVILRCVPISNHLYFYWYRQILGQKVEFLVSFYNNEISEKSEIFDDQFSVERPDGSNFTLKIRSTKLEDSAMYFCASSWIAGHNEQFFGPGTRLTVL.

This rearrangement joins TRBV2 to TRBJ1-4; D is ambiguous. Germline CDR1 and CDR2: SNHLY and FYNNEI. Trimming left V 6 bases short and J 7 bases short, with 15 bases between. This CDR3 contains 14 residues. Written as DNA, the CDR3 is TGTGCCAGCAGGAATAGGGTAGCGAGTGAAAAACTGTTTTTT. It codes for CASRNRVASEKLFF.

The V gene is TRBV13, the J gene TRBJ2-7, with D perhaps TRBD1 (6 bases). This CDR3 is built from 13 residues. Germline V gives CDR1 PRHDT, CDR2 FYEKMQ (reference sequence). Trimming removed 2 bases at V and 3 bases at J, with 8 bases between. The CDR3 here is CASSLRGSYEQYF. CDR3 sequence (DNA): TGTGCCAGCAGCTTAAGGGGGAGCTACGAGCAGTACTTC.

This CDR3 is CASSLVRAAGELFF. In DNA, the CDR3 is TGTGCCAGCAGCTTAGTGAGGGCAGCCGGGGAGCTGTTTTTT. V is TRBV7-6 and J is TRBJ2-2, with a weak D call TRBD2 (5 bases). This CDR3 has 14 residues. In germline, CDR1 is SGHVS, CDR2 FNYEAQ. V lost 1 base and J lost 6, with 9 bases in between.

This clone was observed a few times. V gene TRBV10-3 combines with J gene TRBJ1-2; D unresolved. The germline V and J ends were trimmed by 2 bases and 4 bases, with 11 bases remaining between them. The CDR3 spans 14 residues. CDR1 and CDR2 (germline): ENHRY, SYGVKD. The CDR3 region is CAISEGQLRYGYTF. Written as DNA, the CDR3 is TGTGCCATCAGTGAGGGGCAGTTGCGCTATGGCTACACCTTC.

The chain combines TRBV13 with TRBJ1-1; 7 positions match TRBD1. Germline V gene lookup returns CDR1 PRHDT and CDR2 FYEKMQ (reference sequence). CDR3 length: 16 amino acids. V lost 6 bases, J lost 1 base, and 11 bases stayed unmatched. CDR3 residues: CASRLNRGRWNTEAFF. In DNA form, the CDR3 reads TGTGCCAGCAGACTTAATAGGGGGCGGTGGAACACTGAAGCTTTCTTT.

The chain joins TRBV28 to TRBJ1-1; 7 positions match TRBD1. CDR1 and CDR2 (germline): MDHEN, SYDVKM. The length of the CDR3 is 13 residues. V gave up 3 bases and J gave up 7 bases; unmatched junction bases: 5. The CDR3 loop is CASSFGQAFEAFF. CDR3 bases: TGTGCCAGCAGTTTCGGACAGGCCTTTGAAGCTTTCTTT.

This clone came up once. The V and J genes are TRBV2 and TRBJ1-3; D remains unclear. V gave up 6 bases and J gave up 3 bases, with 21 bases separating them. The germline CDR1 and CDR2 sequences are SNHLY and FYNNEI. CDR3 length equals 17 residues. The CDR3 nucleotides read TGTGCCAGCAGCCCACAGCTAGGCGGGAACTTTGGAAACACCATATATTTT. Translated: CASSPQLGGNFGNTIYF.

The chain has TRBV11-3 and TRBJ2-1; the match to TRBD1 covers 10 bases. The CDR3 is 15 amino acids. V was clipped by 4 bases and J by 6 bases; unmatched bases: 6. Looked up from germline, CDR1 is SGHNT and CDR2 is YENEEA. This CDR3 is CASSSSGTGVNEQFF. CDR3 in DNA: TGTGCCAGCAGCTCATCCGGGACAGGGGTCAATGAGCAGTTCTTC. The full variable domain, completed using reference TRBV11-3 and TRBJ2-1, is EAGVVQSPRYKIIEKKQPVAFWCNPISGHNTLYWYLQNLGQGPELLIRYENEEAVDDSQLPKDRFSAERLKGVDSTLKIQPAELGDSAVYLCASSSSGTGVNEQFFGPGTRLTVL.

This clone appeared a few times. The chain links TRBV5-4 to TRBJ2-1, with a possible D match to TRBD1 (6 bases). CDR1 is SGHNT, CDR2 YYREEE, per germline (reference sequence). V was clipped by 0 bases and J by 6 bases, with 13 bases between them. CDR3 length: 15 residues. The CDR3 nucleotides are TGTGCCAGCAGCTTGGGTGCCCCCAGGGGCAATGAGCAGTTCTTC. It specifies CASSLGAPRGNEQFF.

This chain connects TRBV12-3 or TRBV12-4 to TRBJ2-7, with D hard to call. The CDR3 has 13 amino acids. Deletions cut 5 bases from V and 7 bases from J, with 15 bases between. CDR3: CASSPLAHPEQYF. DNA for the CDR3: TGTGCCAGCAGTCCCCTGGCCCACCCAGAGCAGTACTTC.

This chain connects TRBV2 to TRBJ2-7; 8 bases fit TRBD2. V gave up 6 bases and J gave up 1 base; unmatched junction bases: 17. CDR1 is SNHLY, CDR2 FYNNEI, per germline. This CDR3 has 18 residues. CDR3 sequence: CASSGLRPTSGQSYEQYF. The CDR3 DNA sequence: TGTGCCAGCAGCGGACTGAGACCAACTAGCGGCCAATCCTACGAGCAGTACTTC.

This clone was seen at least ten times. The chain is built from TRBV11-2 and TRBJ1-3; D is possibly TRBD1 (5 bases). This CDR3 comprises 17 residues. Germline V CDR1 and CDR2: SGHAT, FQNNGV. V lost 3 bases, J lost 0 bases, and 15 bases lay in between. In DNA form, the CDR3 reads TGTGCCAGCAGCTTCTCCCTTGACAGCCGCTCTGGAAACACCATATATTTT. Residues: CASSFSLDSRSGNTIYF.